Here is one T cell receptor (beta chain) with its context. Its antigen is not identified. The CDR3 covers 15 residues. Per the germline V gene, CDR1 is MNHEY and CDR2 is SMNVEV (reference sequence). This sample is part of a study of OX40 agonist ivuxolimab in advanced cancers. Study-level points and caveats: Certain nonresponders likewise exhibited a low normalized T-cell clonal expansion. Near-lowest levels of clonal expansion characterized partial responders at 0.1-3.0 mg/kg.

The data were produced by immunoSEQ multiplex PCR, yet TCRdb's version contains in-frame clones alone and is incomplete. The repertoire includes 27,000 or so clones, approximately 83% of them detected once, and around 40% sits in the top ten. The rearrangement links TRBV27 to TRBJ2-6, with D possibly matching TRBD1 (5 bases). The sequenced sample was CD4+ or CD8+ T cells sorted from blood, obtained in a trial of the OX40 agonist ivuxolimab. This clonotype was sampled from an adult with an advanced solid tumor such as melanoma, head and neck, liver or kidney cancer. The CDR3 region is CASQGGYSGANVLTF. Written as DNA, the CDR3 is TGTGCTAGTCAGGGCGGATACTCTGGGGCCAACGTCCTGACTTTC.